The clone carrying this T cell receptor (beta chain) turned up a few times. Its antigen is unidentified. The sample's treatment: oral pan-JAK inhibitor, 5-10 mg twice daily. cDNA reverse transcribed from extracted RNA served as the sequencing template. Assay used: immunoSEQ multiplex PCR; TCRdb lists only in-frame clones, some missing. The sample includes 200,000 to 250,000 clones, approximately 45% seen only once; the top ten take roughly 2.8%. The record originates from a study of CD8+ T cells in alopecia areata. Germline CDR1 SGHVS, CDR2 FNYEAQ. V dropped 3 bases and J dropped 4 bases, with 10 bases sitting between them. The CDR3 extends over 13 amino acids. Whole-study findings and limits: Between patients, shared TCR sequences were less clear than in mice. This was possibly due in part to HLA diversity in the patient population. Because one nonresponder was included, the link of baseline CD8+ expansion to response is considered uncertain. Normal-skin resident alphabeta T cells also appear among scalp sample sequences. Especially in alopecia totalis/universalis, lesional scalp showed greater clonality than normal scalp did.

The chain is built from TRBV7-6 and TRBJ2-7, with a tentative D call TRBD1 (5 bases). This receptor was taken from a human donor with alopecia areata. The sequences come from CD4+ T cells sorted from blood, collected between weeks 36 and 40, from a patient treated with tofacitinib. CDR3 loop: CASSFPQGYEQYF. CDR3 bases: TGTGCCAGCAGCTTTCCCCAGGGATACGAGCAGTACTTC.